Listed here are 15 T cell receptor beta chains from one sample, sequenced in a study of blood T cell repertoires in COVID-19. Libraries were prepared by immunoSEQ multiplex PCR; TCRdb keeps only in-frame clonotypes and omits some of them. The sample lists about 80,000 clones, 78% occurring once. Material: peripheral blood. The receptors here all came from a human donor in a cohort sampled during active COVID-19.

In this sample, this clone turned up many times. The chain couples TRBV18 to TRBJ2-7, with D unresolved. The CDR3 runs to 12 residues. V shed 8 bases and J shed 3 bases, with 11 bases lying between them. Germline CDR1 and CDR2: KGHSH and LQKENI. Here the CDR3 reads CASAAENYEQYF. CDR3 coding DNA: TGTGCCAGCGCGGCCGAAAACTACGAGCAGTACTTC.

This chain joins TRBV7-9 and TRBJ1-1; D might be TRBD1 (5 bases). The CDR3 consists of 14 residues. Looked up from germline, CDR1 is SEHNR and CDR2 is FQNEAQ (reference sequence). V was cut by 2 bases and J by 1 base, with 8 bases left in between. CDR3 sequence reads: CASSLTQENTEAFF. Here the CDR3 DNA reads TGTGCCAGCAGCTTAACACAGGAGAACACTGAAGCTTTCTTT.

This clone occurred a few times. V usage is TRBV27 and J usage is TRBJ1-2, with D unclear. V was clipped by 6 bases and J by 7 bases, with 9 bases between them. Germline V lookup: CDR1 MNHEY, CDR2 SMNVEV (reference sequence). CDR3 length: 11 amino acids. Here the CDR3 DNA reads TGTGCCAGCAGCACGGGAAGTGGCTACACCTTC. This gives the protein CASSTGSGYTF.

This clone appeared a few times. The chain links TRBV11-3 to TRBJ1-2; D is ambiguous. From germline, CDR1 is SGHNT and CDR2 YENEEA. Between the trimmed V and J ends, which lost 5 bases and 8 bases, there was a span of 12 bases. This CDR3 is built from 12 residues. DNA of the CDR3: TGTGCCAGCAGCAGCCGGGGAGGCGGCTACACCTTC. Translation: CASSSRGGGYTF.

CDR3 nucleotides: TGTGCCAGTGCGACAGATACGCAGTATTTT. Protein: CASATDTQYF. The V gene is TRBV28, the J gene TRBJ2-3; D unresolved. CDR1 and CDR2 (germline): MDHEN, SYDVKM. Trimming pared 9 bases from V and 3 bases from J, leaving 4 bases between. The CDR3 sequence is 10 residues long.

The CDR3 DNA reads TGTGCCAGCAGTTTGTCGACTAGCGGGGGTCGAAAGAATGAGCAGTTCTTC. Its translation is CASSLSTSGGRKNEQFF. This chain links TRBV27 with TRBJ2-1, with 12 bases lining up with TRBD2. The CDR3 loop spans 17 amino acids. After removal of 3 bases from V and 7 bases from J, the junction contained 10 bases not matched to a gene. The V gene's germline CDR1 is MNHEY and CDR2 SMNVEV (reference sequence).

Only one count was recorded for this clone. As DNA, the CDR3 is TGTGCCAGCAGTATAAACAGGGGGCTCTCCTACGAGCAGTACGTC. It codes for CASSINRGLSYEQYV. This chain joins TRBV6-4 and TRBJ2-7; 9 nucleotides align to TRBD1. V lost 5 bases to trimming and J lost 0 bases; unmatched junction nucleotides: 5. Germline CDR1 reads MRHNA; CDR2 reads SNTAGT. The CDR3 contains 15 residues.

The chain joins TRBV28 to TRBJ1-3, with TRBD1 matching over 10 bases. Germline CDR1 reads MDHEN; CDR2 reads SYDVKM. The CDR3 consists of 15 residues. V was clipped by 5 bases and J by 3 bases; unmatched bases: 4. CDR3 nucleotide sequence: TGTGCCAGCAGTGACAGGGGGCTAGGTGGAAACACCATATATTTT. Its protein is CASSDRGLGGNTIYF.

This clone has a single count. The chain has TRBV7-8 and TRBJ2-2; 9 nucleotides align to TRBD1. With 5 bases clipped from V and 6 bases from J, the junction kept 13 bases outside the gene matches. Germline CDR1 SGHVS, CDR2 FQNEAQ. The CDR3 runs to 17 residues. The CDR3 region is CASSTRGQGARPGELFF. The CDR3 DNA reads TGTGCCAGCAGCACCCGGGGACAGGGTGCTAGGCCCGGGGAGCTGTTTTTT.

This chain joins TRBV24-1 and TRBJ1-5, with a weak D call TRBD1 (5 bases). V dropped 4 bases and J dropped 7 bases, with 10 bases sitting between them. Germline V lookup: CDR1 KGHDR, CDR2 SFDVKD. The CDR3 spans 13 residues. CDR3 bases: TGTGCCACCAGTGAAACCGGACAACAGCCCCAGCATTTT. Its translation: CATSETGQQPQHF.

The chain joins TRBV7-9 to TRBJ2-7; TRBD2 matches at 7 bases. V trimming: 1 base; J trimming: 2 bases; junction bases outside the gene matches: 2. In germline, CDR1 is SEHNR, CDR2 FQNEAQ (reference sequence). This CDR3 contains 14 residues. CDR3 sequence: CASSLGGGAYEQYV. As DNA, the CDR3 is TGTGCCAGCAGCTTAGGTGGGGGGGCCTACGAGCAGTACGTC.

Only a few counts were recorded for this clone. The V gene is TRBV4-1, the J gene TRBJ1-1; TRBD1 agrees at 8 bases. CDR1 is MGHRA and CDR2 is YSYEKL in the germline V gene. Trimming cost V 1 base and J 4 bases; bases outside gene matches: 5. The CDR3 sequence is 15 residues long. The CDR3 DNA reads TGCGCCAGCAGCCAAGCCTCTGGACAGGGCACTGAAGCTTTCTTT. Translated, it gives CASSQASGQGTEAFF.

CDR3 region: CAISAGPGRGYTF. The CDR3 DNA reads as TGTGCCATCTCAGCAGGGCCTGGTAGAGGCTACACCTTC. This sequence joins TRBV10-3 and TRBJ1-2; TRBD1 is a possible D gene (5 bases). V lost 8 bases to trimming and J lost 8 bases, with 18 bases between them. The CDR3 is 13 residues long. Germline CDR1 is ENHRY and CDR2 is SYGVKD.

The chain employs TRBV19 and TRBJ2-1; 8 bases are shared with TRBD2. The V and J ends lost 5 bases and 8 bases, in that order; junction bases with no gene match: 11. The germline V gene has CDR1 LNHDA and CDR2 SQIVND (reference sequence). The CDR3 has 15 amino acids. CDR3 residues: CASSPHGRAGDEQFF. The CDR3 nucleotides are TGTGCCAGTAGTCCCCATGGGAGAGCGGGAGATGAGCAGTTCTTC.

V usage is TRBV18 and J usage is TRBJ2-7; 10 bases agree with TRBD1. V was clipped by 6 bases and J by 4 bases; unmatched bases: 12. Germline values: CDR1 KGHSH, CDR2 LQKENI. The CDR3 spans 16 residues. The CDR3 spells CASSALPGQGLYEQYF. The CDR3 DNA is TGTGCCAGCTCTGCCCTTCCGGGACAGGGGTTGTACGAGCAGTACTTC.